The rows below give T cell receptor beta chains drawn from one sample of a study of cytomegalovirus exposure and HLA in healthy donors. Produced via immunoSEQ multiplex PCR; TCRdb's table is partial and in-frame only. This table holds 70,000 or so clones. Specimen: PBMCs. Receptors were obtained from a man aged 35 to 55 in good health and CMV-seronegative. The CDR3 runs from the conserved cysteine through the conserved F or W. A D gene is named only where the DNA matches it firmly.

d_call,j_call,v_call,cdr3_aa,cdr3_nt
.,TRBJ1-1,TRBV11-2,CASSLGQGTEAFF,TGTGCCAGCAGCTTAGGGCAGGGCACTGAAGCTTTCTTT
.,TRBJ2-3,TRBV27,CASSFHGGTDTQYF,TGTGCCAGCAGTTTCCACGGGGGCACAGATACGCAGTATTTT
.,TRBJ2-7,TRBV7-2,CASTLSLAEEQYF,TGTGCCAGCACCTTATCCTTAGCAGAGGAGCAGTACTTC
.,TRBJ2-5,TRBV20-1,CSARQQETQYF,TGCAGTGCTAGACAACAAGAGACCCAGTACTTC
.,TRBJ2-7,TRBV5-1,CASSSLGASSYEQYF,TGCGCCAGCAGTTCCTTAGGGGCGAGCTCCTACGAGCAGTACTTC
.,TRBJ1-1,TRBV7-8,CASSPGGTEAFF,TGTGCCAGCAGCCCGGGGGGGACAGAAGCTTTCTTT
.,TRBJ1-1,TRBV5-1,CASSLAQGSGEAFF,TGCGCCAGCAGCTTGGCGCAGGGTTCGGGTGAAGCTTTCTTT
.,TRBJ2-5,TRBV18,CASSPGRGRSQETQYF,TGTGCCAGCTCCCCAGGGCGGGGAAGATCACAAGAGACCCAGTACTTC
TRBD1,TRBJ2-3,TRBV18,CASSPQLGQGTDTQYF,TGTGCCAGCTCACCCCAGCTGGGACAGGGTACAGATACGCAGTATTTT
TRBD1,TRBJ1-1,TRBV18,CASSPRRQGLIGDTEAFF,TGTGCCAGCTCACCACGGAGACAGGGGTTGATCGGGGACACTGAAGCTTTCTTT
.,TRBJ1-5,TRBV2,CASTGGAGSNQPQHF,TGTGCCAGCACAGGAGGGGCGGGTAGCAATCAGCCCCAGCATTTT
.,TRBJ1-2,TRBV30,CAWSVRNRAVGYTF,TGTGCCTGGAGTGTTCGGAACAGGGCAGTCGGCTACACCTTC
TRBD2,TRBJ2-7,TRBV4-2,CASSGSGTSLEQYF,TGTGCCAGCAGTGGATCCGGGACTAGCCTCGAGCAGTACTTC
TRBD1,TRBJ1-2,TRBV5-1,CASSLAGGTKNGYTF,TGCGCCAGCAGCTTGGCAGGGGGGACCAAGAATGGCTACACCTTC
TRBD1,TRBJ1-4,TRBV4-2,CASSHRGQGLTNEKLFF,TGTGCCAGCAGCCATCGCGGACAGGGCCTTACTAATGAAAAACTGTTTTTT
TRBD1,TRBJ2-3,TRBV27,CASRDRATDTQYF,TGTGCCAGCAGGGACAGGGCGACAGATACGCAGTATTTT
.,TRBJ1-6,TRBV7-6,CASRRFSPNSPLHF,TGTGCCAGCAGACGGTTTTCCCCAAATTCACCCCTCCACTTT
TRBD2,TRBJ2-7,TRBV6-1,CASSEFSGGVLLHEQYF,TGTGCCAGCAGTGAATTCAGCGGGGGGGTTCTTTTACACGAGCAGTACTTC
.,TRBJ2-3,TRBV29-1,CSVFPDPRGADTQYF,TGCAGCGTTTTTCCAGACCCTAGGGGCGCCGATACGCAGTATTTT
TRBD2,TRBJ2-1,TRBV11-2,CASSLQAGRRDEQFF,TGTGCCAGCAGTTTACAAGCGGGGCGGAGGGATGAGCAGTTCTTC
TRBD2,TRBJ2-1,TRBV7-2,CASSLFRSGGANEQFF,TGTGCCAGCAGCTTGTTCCGAAGCGGGGGGGCCAATGAGCAGTTCTTC
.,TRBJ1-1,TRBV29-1,CSGRQATNTEAFF,TGCAGCGGACGACAGGCCACGAACACTGAAGCTTTCTTT
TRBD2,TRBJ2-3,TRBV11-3,CASSRDYPTDTQYF,TGTGCCAGCAGCCGGGACTATCCCACAGATACGCAGTATTTT